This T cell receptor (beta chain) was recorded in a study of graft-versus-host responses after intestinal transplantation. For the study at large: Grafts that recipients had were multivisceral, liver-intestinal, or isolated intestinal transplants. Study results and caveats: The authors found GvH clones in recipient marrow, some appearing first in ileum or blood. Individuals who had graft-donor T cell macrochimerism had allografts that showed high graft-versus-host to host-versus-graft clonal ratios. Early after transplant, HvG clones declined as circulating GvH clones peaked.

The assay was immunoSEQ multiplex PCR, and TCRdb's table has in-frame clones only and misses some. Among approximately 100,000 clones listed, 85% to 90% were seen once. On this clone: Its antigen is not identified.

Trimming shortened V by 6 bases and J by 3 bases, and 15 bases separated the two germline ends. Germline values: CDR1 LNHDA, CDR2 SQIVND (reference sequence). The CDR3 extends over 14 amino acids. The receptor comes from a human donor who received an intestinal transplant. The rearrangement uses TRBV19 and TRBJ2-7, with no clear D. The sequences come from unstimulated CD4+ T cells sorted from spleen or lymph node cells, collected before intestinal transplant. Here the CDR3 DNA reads TGTGCCAGTAGCAACCCCGTAGTTGGCTACGAGCAGTACTTC. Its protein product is CASSNPVVGYEQYF. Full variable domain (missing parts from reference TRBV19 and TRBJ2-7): DGGITQSPKYLFRKEGQNVTLSCEQNLNHDAMYWYRQDPGQGLRLIYYSQIVNDFQKGDIAEGYSVSREKKESFPLTVTSAQKNPTAFYLCASSNPVVGYEQYFGPGTRLTVT.